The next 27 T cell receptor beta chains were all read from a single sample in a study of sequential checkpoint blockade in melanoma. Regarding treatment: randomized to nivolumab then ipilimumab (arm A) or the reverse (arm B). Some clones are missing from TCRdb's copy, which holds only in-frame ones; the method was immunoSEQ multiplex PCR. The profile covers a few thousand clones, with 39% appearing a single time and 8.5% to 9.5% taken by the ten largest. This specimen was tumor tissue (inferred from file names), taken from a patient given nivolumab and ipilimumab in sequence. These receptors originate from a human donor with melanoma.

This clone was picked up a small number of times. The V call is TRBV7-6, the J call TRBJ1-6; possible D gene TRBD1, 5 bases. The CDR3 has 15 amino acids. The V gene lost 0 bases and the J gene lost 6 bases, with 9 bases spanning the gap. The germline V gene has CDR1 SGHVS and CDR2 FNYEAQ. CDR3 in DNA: TGTGCCAGCAGCTTAGCGGGGGGACGTAATTCACCCCTCCACTTT. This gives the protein CASSLAGGRNSPLHF.

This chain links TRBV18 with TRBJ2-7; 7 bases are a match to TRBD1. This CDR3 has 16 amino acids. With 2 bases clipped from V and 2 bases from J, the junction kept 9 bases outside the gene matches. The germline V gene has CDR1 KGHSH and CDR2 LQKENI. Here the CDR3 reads CASSPKGTVGAYEQYF. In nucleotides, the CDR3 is TGTGCCAGCTCACCAAAGGGGACAGTAGGGGCCTACGAGCAGTACTTC.

The CDR3 DNA follows: TGTGCCAGTAGTATCGGTGGGGGTGGGAGCAATCAGCCCCAGCATTTT. It yields the protein CASSIGGGGSNQPQHF. The genes are TRBV19 and TRBJ1-5, with D perhaps TRBD1 (5 bases). CDR3 length: 16 amino acids. CDR1 and CDR2 (germline): LNHDA, SQIVND (reference sequence). Deletions cut 3 bases from V and 1 base from J, with 13 bases between. Full variable domain (outside the CDR3, taken from reference TRBV19 and TRBJ1-5): DGGITQSPKYLFRKEGQNVTLSCEQNLNHDAMYWYRQDPGQGLRLIYYSQIVNDFQKGDIAEGYSVSREKKESFPLTVTSAQKNPTAFYLCASSIGGGGSNQPQHFGDGTRLSIL.

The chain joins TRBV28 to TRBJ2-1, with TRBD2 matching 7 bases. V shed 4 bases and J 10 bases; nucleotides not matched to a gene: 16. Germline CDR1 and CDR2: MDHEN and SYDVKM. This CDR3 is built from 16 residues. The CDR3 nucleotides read TGTGCCAGCAGTTCCTTTTCGTGGGAGGGCCAAAGGGAGCAGTTCTTC. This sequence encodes CASSSFSWEGQREQFF.

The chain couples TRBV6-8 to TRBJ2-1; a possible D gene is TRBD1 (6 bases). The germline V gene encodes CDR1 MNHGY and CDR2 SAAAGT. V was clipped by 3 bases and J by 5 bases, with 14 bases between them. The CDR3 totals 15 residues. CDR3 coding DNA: TGTGCCAGCAGTTATAATAGGCCAGGGGACAATGAGCAGTTCTTC. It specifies CASSYNRPGDNEQFF.

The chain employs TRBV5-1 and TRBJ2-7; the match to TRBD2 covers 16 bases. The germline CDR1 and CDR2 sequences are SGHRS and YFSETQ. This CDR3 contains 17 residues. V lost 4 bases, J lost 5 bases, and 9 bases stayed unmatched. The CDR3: CASSPGLAGGPGNEQYF. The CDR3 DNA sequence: TGCGCCAGCAGCCCGGGACTAGCGGGAGGGCCCGGGAACGAGCAGTACTTC.

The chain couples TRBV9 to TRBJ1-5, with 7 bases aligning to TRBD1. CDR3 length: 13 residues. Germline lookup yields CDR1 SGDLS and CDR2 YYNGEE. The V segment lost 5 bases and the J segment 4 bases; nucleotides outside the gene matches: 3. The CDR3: CASRIQGNQPQHF. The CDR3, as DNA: TGTGCCAGCAGAATACAGGGGAATCAGCCCCAGCATTTT.

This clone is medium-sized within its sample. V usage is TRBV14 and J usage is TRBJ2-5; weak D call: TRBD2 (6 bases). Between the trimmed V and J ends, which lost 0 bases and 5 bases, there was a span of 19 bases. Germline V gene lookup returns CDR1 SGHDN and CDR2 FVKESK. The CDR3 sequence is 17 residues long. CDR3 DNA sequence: TGTGCCAGCAGCCAAGATTTCGGGCCCCGGGAGTGGGAGACCCAGTACTTC. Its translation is CASSQDFGPREWETQYF. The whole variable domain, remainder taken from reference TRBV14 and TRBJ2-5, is EAGVTQFPSHSVIEKGQTVTLRCDPISGHDNLYWYRRVMGKEIKFLLHFVKESKQDESGMPNNRFLAERTGGTYSTLKVQPAELEDSGVYFCASSQDFGPREWETQYFGPGTRLLVL.

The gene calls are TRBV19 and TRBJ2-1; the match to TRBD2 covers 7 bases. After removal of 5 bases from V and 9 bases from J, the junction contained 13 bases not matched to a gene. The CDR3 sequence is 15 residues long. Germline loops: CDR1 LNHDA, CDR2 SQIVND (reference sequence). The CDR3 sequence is CASSPWTRGRGEQFF. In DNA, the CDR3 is TGTGCCAGTAGTCCCTGGACTAGAGGTAGGGGTGAGCAGTTCTTC.

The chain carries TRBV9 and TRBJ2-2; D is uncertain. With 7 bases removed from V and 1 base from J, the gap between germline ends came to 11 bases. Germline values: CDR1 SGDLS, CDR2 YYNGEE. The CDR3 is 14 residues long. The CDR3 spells CASATGGNTGELFF. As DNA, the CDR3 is TGTGCCAGCGCTACGGGTGGGAACACCGGGGAGCTGTTTTTT.

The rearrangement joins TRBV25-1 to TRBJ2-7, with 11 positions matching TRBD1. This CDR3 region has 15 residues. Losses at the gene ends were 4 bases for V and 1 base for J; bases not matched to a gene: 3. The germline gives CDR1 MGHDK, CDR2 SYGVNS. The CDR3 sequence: CASSGDRGRSYEQYF. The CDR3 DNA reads TGTGCCAGCAGTGGGGACAGGGGGAGGTCCTACGAGCAGTACTTC.

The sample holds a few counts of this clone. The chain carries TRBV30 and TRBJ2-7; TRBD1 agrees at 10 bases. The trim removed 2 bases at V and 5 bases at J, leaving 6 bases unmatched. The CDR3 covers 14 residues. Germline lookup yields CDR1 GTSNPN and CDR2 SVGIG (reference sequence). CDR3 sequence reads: CAWSSGTGAHEQYF. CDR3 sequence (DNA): TGTGCCTGGAGTTCCGGGACAGGGGCGCACGAGCAGTACTTC.

This chain's CDR3 is CASGWGGWYEQYF. The DNA for the CDR3 is TGTGCTAGTGGTTGGGGGGGGTGGTACGAGCAGTACTTC. This chain joins TRBV12-5 and TRBJ2-7; TRBD2 aligns across 7 bases. V shed 4 bases, J shed 4 bases, and the junction held 4 bases outside the gene matches. The CDR3 runs 13 residues. The germline V gene has CDR1 LGHNT and CDR2 FRNRAP.

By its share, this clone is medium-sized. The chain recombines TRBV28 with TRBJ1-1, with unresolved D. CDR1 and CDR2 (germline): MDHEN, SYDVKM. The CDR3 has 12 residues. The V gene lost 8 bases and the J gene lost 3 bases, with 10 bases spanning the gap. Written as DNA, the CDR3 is TGTGCCAGCCAAGGAGGAGACACTGAAGCTTTCTTT. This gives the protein CASQGGDTEAFF.

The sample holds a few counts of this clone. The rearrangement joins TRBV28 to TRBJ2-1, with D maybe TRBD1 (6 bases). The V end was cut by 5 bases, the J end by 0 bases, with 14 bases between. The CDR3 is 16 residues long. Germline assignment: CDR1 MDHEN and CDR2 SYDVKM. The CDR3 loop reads CASSPNRATSYNEQFF. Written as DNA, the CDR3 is TGTGCCAGCAGTCCAAACAGGGCAACCTCCTACAATGAGCAGTTCTTC. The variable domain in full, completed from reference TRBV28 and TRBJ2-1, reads DVKVTQSSRYLVKRTGEKVFLECVQDMDHENMFWYRQDPGLGLRLIYFSYDVKMKEKGDIPEGYSVSREKKERFSLILESASTNQTSMYLCASSPNRATSYNEQFFGPGTRLTVL.

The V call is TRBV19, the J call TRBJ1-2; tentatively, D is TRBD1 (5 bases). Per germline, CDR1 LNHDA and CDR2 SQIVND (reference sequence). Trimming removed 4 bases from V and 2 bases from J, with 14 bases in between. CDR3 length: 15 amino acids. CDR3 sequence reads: CASSTQGVQNYGYTF. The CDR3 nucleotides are TGTGCCAGTAGTACTCAGGGTGTTCAGAACTATGGCTACACCTTC.

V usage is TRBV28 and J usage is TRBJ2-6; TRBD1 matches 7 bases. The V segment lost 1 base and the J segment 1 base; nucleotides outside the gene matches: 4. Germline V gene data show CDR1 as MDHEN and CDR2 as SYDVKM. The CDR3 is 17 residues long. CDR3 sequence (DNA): TGTGCCAGCAGTTTATTGCCAGGGGGATCTGGGGCCAACGTCCTGACTTTC. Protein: CASSLLPGGSGANVLTF.

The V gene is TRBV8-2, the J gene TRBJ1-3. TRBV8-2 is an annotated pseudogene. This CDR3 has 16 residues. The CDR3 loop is CASSLSFGLAGNTIYF. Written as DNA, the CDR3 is TGTGCCAGCAGTTTAAGTTTCGGTCTCGCTGGAAACACCATATATTTT.

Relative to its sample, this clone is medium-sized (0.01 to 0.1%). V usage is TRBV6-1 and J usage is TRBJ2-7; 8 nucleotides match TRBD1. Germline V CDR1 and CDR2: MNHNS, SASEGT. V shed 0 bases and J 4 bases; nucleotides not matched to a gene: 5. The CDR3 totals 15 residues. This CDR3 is CASSEAGTGPYEQYF. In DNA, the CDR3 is TGTGCCAGCAGTGAAGCCGGGACAGGTCCATACGAGCAGTACTTC.

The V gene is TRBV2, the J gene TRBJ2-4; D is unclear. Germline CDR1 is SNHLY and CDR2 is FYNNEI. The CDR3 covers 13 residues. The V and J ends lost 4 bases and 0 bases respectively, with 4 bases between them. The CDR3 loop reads CASSVLAKNIQYF. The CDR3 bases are TGTGCCAGCAGTGTACTAGCCAAAAACATTCAGTACTTC.

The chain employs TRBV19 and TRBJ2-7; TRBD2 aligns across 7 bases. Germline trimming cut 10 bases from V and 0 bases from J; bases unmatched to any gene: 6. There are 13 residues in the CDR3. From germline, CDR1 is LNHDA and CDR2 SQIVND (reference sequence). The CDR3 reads CAIRAGDSYEQYF. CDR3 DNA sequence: TGTGCCATCCGGGCGGGAGACTCCTACGAGCAGTACTTC.

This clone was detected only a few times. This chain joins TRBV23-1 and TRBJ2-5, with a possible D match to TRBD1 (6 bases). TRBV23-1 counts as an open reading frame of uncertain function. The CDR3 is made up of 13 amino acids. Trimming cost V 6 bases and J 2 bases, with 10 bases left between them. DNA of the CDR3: TGCGCCAGCAGCATAGGGACACAAGAGACCCAGTACTTC. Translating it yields CASSIGTQETQYF.

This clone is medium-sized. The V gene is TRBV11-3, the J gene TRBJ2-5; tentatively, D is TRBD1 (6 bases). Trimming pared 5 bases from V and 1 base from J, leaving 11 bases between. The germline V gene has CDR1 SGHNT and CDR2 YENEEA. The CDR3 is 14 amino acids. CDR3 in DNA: TGTGCCAGCAGCGGTGGACAGTTCCAAGAGACCCAGTACTTC. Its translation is CASSGGQFQETQYF.

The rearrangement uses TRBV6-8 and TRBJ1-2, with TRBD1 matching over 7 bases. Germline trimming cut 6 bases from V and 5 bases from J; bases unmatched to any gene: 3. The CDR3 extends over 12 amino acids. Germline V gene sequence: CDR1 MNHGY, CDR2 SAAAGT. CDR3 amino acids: CASRDRVYGYTF. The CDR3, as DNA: TGTGCCAGCAGAGACAGGGTTTATGGCTACACCTTC.

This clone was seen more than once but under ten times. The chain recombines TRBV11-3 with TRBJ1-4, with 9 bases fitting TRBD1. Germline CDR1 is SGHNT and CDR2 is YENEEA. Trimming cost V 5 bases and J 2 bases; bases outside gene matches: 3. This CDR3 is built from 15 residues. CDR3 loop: CASSLQGATNEKLFF. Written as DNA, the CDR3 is TGTGCCAGCAGCCTACAGGGGGCTACTAATGAAAAACTGTTTTTT.

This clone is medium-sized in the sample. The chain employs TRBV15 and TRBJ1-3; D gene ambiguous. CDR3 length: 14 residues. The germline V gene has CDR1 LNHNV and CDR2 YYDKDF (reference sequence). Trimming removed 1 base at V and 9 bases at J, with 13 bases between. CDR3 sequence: CATSRGEGLGTIYF. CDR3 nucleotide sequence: TGTGCCACCAGCAGAGGAGAGGGTCTGGGCACCATATATTTT. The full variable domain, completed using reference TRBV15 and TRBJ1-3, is DAMVIQNPRYQVTQFGKPVTLSCSQTLNHNVMYWYQQKSSQAPKLLFHYYDKDFNNEADTPDNFQSRRPNTSFCFLDIRSPGLGDTAMYLCATSRGEGLGTIYFGEGSWLTVV.

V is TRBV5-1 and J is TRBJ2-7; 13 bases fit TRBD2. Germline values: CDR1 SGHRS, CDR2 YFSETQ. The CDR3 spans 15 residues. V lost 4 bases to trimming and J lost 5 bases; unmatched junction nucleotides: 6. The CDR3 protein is CASSTSGLAGNEQYF. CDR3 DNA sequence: TGCGCCAGCAGCACGTCGGGACTAGCGGGAAACGAGCAGTACTTC.